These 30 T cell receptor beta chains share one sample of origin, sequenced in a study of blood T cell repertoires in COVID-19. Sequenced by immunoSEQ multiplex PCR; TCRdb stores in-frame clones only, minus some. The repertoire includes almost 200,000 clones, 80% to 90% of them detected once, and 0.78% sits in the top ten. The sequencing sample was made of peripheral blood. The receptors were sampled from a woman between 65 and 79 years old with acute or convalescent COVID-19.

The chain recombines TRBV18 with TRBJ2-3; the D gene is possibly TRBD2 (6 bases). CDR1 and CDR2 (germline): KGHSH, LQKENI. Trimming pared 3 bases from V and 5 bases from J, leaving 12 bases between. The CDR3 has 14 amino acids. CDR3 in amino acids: CASSPNRREDTQYF. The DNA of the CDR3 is TGTGCCAGCTCACCCAACCGGCGGGAAGATACGCAGTATTTT.

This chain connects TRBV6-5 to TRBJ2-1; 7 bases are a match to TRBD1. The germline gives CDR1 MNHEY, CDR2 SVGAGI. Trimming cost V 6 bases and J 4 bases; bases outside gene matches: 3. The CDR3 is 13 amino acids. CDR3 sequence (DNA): TGTGCCAGCAGAGGACAGGTTTACAATGAGCAGTTCTTC. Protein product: CASRGQVYNEQFF.

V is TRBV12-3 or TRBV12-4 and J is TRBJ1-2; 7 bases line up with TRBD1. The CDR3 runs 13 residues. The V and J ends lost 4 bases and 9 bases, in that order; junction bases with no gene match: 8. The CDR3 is CASSSRDSGSYTF. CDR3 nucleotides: TGTGCCAGCAGTTCGCGGGACAGTGGTAGCTACACCTTC.

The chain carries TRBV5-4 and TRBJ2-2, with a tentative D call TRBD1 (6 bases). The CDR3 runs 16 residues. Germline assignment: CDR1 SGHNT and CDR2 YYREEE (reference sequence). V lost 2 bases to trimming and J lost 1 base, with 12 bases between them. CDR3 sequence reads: CASSLAGTQNTGELFF. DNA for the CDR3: TGTGCCAGCAGCTTAGCCGGGACACAGAACACCGGGGAGCTGTTTTTT. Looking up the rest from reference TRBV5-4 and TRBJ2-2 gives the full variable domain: ETGVTQSPTHLIKTRGQQVTLRCSSQSGHNTVSWYQQALGQGPQFIFQYYREEENGRGNFPPRFSGLQFPNYSSELNVNALELDDSALYLCASSLAGTQNTGELFFGEGSRLTVL.

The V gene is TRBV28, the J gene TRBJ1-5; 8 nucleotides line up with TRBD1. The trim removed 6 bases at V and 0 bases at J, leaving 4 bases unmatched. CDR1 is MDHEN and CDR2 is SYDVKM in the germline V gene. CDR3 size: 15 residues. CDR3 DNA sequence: TGTGCCAGCAGACAGGGGGTATATAGCAATCAGCCCCAGCATTTT. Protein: CASRQGVYSNQPQHF.

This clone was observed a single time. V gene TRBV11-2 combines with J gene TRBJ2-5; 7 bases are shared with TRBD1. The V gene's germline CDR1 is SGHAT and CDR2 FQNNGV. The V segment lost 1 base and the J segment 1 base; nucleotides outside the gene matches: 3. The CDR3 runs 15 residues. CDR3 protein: CASSLGDRAQETQYF. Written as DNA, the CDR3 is TGTGCCAGCAGCTTAGGCGACAGGGCCCAAGAGACCCAGTACTTC.

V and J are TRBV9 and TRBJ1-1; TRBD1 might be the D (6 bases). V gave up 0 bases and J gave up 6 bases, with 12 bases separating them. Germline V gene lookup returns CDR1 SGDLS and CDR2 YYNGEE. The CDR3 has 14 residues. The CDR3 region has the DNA TGTGCCAGCAGCGTAGACAGGGCTGGCGCTGAAGCTTTCTTT. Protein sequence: CASSVDRAGAEAFF.

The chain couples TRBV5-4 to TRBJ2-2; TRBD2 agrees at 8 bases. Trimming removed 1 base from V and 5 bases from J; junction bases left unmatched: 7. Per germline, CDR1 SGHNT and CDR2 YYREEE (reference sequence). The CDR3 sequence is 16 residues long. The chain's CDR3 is CASSLKAGVGTGELFF. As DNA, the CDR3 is TGTGCCAGCAGCTTGAAAGCGGGAGTGGGTACCGGGGAGCTGTTTTTT.

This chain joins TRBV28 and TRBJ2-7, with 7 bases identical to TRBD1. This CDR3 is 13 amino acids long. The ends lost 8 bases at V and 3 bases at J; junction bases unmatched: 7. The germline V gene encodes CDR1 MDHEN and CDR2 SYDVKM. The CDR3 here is CASRGQANYEQYF. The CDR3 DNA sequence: TGTGCCAGCCGCGGACAGGCAAACTACGAGCAGTACTTC.

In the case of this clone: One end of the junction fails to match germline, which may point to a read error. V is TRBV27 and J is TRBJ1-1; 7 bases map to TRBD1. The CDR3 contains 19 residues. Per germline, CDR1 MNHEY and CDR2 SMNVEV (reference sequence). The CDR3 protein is CASSSLGQVGLRRNTEAFF. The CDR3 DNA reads TGTGCCAGCAGTTCCCTCGGACAGGTGGGGCTTCGGAGGAACACTGAAGCTTTTTTT.

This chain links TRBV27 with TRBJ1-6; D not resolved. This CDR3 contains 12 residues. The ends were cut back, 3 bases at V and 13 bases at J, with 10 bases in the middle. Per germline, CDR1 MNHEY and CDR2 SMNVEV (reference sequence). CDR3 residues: CASSFISGPLHF. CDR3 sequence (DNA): TGTGCCAGCAGTTTCATCAGCGGGCCCCTCCACTTT.

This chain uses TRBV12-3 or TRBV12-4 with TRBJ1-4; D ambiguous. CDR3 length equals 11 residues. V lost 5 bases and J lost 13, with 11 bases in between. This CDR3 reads CASSRLSGLFF. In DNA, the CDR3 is TGTGCCAGCAGTCGCCTCAGCGGACTGTTTTTT.

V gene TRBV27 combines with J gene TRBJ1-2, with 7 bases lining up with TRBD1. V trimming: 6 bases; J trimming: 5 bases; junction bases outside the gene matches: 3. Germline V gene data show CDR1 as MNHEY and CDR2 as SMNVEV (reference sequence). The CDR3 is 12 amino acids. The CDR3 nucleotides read TGTGCCAGCAGGACAGGGATGTATGGCTACACCTTC. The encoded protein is CASRTGMYGYTF.

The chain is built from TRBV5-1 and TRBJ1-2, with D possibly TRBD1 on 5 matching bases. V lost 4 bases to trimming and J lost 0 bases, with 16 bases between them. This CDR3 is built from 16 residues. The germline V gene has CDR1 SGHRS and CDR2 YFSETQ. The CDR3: CASSPTTATANYGYTF. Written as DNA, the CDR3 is TGCGCCAGCAGCCCAACGACAGCCACCGCTAACTATGGCTACACCTTC. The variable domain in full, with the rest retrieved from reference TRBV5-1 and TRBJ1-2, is KAGVTQTPRYLIKTRGQQVTLSCSPISGHRSVSWYQQTPGQGLQFLFEYFSETQRNKGNFPGRFSGRQFSNSRSEMNVSTLELGDSALYLCASSPTTATANYGYTFGSGTRLTVV.

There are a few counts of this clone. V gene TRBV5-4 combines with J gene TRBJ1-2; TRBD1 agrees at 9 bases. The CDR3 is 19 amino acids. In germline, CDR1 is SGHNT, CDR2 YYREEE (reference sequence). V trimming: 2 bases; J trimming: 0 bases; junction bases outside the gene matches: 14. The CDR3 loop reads CASSFGRNPQGAPNYGYTF. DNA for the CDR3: TGTGCCAGCAGCTTCGGACGGAACCCACAGGGGGCGCCTAACTATGGCTACACCTTC.

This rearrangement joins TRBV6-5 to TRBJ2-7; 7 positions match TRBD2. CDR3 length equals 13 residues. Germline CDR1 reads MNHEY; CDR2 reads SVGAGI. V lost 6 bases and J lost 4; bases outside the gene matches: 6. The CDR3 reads CASRGGKGYEQYF. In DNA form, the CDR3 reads TGTGCCAGCAGGGGGGGGAAGGGTTACGAGCAGTACTTC.

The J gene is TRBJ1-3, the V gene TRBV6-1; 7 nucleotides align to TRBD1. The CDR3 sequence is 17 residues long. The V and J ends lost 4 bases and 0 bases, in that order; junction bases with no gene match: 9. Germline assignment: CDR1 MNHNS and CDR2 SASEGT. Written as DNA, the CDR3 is TGTGCCAGCAGTGGGACAGGAATTACGAGCTCTGGAAACACCATATATTTT. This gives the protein CASSGTGITSSGNTIYF.

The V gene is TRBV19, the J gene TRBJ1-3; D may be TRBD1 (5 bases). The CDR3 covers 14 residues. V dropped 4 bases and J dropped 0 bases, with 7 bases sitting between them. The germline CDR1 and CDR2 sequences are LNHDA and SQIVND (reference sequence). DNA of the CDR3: TGTGCCAGTAGTAGGGGCGTCTCTGGAAACACCATATATTTT. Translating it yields CASSRGVSGNTIYF.

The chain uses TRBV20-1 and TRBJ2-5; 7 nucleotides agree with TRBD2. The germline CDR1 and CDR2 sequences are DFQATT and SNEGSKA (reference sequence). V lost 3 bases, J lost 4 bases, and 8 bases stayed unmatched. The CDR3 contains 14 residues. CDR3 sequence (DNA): TGCAGTGCTAGTTTGTCTAGCGGAATAGAGACCCAGTACTTC. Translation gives CSASLSSGIETQYF.

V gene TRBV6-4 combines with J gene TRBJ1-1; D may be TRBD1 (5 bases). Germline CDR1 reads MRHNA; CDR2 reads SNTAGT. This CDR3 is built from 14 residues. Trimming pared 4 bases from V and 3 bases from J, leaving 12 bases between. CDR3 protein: CASSGRGGDTEAFF. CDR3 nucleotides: TGTGCCAGCAGTGGCCGGGGGGGTGACACTGAAGCTTTCTTT.

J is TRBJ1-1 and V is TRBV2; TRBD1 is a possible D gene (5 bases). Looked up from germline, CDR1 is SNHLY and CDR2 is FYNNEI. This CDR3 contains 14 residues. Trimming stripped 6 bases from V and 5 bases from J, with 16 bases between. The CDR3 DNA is TGTGCCAGCAGGGAGAATCGGGGGGGGACTGAAGCTTTCTTT. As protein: CASRENRGGTEAFF.

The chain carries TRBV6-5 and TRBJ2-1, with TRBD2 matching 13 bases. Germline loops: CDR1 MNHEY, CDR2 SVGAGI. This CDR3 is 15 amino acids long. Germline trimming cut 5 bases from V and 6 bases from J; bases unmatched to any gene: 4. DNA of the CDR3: TGTGCCAGCAGTCCTGGACTAGCGGGGGCCAATGAGCAGTTCTTC. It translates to CASSPGLAGANEQFF.

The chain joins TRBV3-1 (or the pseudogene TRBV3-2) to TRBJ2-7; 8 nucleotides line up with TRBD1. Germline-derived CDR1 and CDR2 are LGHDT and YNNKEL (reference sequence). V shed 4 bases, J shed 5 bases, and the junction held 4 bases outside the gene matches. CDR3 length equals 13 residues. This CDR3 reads CASSRQGFHEQYF. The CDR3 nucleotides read TGTGCCAGCAGCCGACAGGGGTTCCACGAGCAGTACTTC.

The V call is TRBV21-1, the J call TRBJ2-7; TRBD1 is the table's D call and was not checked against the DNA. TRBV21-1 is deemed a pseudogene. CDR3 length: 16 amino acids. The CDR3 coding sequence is TGTGCCAGCAGCAAAGGCCCCAGGGGACACCTCTACGAGCAGTACTTC. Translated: CASSKGPRGHLYEQYF.

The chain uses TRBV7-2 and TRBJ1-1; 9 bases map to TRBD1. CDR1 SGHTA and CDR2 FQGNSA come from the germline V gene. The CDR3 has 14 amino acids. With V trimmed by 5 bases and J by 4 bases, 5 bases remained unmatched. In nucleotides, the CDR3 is TGTGCCAGCAGCAACAGGGGGCTGGGCACTGAAGCTTTCTTT. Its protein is CASSNRGLGTEAFF.

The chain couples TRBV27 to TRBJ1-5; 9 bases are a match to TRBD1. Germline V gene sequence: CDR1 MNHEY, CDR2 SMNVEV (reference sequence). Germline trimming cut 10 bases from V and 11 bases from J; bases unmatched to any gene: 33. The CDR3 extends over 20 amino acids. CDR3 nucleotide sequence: TGTGCCACGCCGACGCCCCCGGGACAGGGCATAGGTGGATTTTTAACGGCCCAGCATTTT. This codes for CATPTPPGQGIGGFLTAQHF.

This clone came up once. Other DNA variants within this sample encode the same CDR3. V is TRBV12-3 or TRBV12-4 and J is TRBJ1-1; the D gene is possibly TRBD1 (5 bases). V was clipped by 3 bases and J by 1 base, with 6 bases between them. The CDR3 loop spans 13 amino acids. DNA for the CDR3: TGTGCCAGCAGTTTGGGGGGGAACACTGAAGCTTTCTTT. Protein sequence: CASSLGGNTEAFF.

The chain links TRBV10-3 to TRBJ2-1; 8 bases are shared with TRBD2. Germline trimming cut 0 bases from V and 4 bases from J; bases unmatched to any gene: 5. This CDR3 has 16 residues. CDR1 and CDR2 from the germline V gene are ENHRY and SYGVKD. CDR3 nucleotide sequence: TGTGCCATCAGTGAGTCGTTGGCGGGGGGTTACAATGAGCAGTTCTTC. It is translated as CAISESLAGGYNEQFF.

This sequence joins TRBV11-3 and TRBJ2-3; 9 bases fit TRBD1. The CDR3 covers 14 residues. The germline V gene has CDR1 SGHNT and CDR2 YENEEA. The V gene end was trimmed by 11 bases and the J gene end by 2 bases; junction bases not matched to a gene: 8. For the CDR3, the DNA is TGTGCCTCGGCCGACAGGGGGTCCACAGATACGCAGTATTTT. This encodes CASADRGSTDTQYF.

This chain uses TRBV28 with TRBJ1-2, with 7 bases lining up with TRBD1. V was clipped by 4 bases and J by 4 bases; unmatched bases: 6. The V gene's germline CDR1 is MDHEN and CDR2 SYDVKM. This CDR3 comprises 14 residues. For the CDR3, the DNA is TGTGCCAGCAGTTCAGGGACAGCCGTCTATGGCTACACCTTC. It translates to CASSSGTAVYGYTF.